This T cell receptor (beta chain) was documented in a study of cytomegalovirus exposure and HLA in healthy donors. Broader study findings: The authors enumerated over 150 TCR beta chains as linked to cytomegalovirus. Later analysis suggested links between common viral pathogens and several top significant clusters. Sequencing had likely introduced a cluster of highly shared sequence variants as an artifact.

Whereas donors were nominally healthy upon sampling, unrecorded immune exposures were probable. Deletions cut 1 base from V and 8 bases from J, with 8 bases between. This CDR3 has 12 residues. Germline V gene sequence: CDR1 LNHNV, CDR2 YYDKDF (reference sequence). The PCR ran on 60 Vbeta and 13 Jbeta primers. Sequenced by immunoSEQ multiplex PCR; TCRdb stores in-frame clones only, minus some. The sample includes around 160,000 clones, over 70% of them seen just once. About this clone: What it recognizes is unknown.

This sequence was found in a woman between 40 and 50 years old in good health and CMV-seropositive. The chain couples TRBV15 to TRBJ1-1; D is unresolved. The sample was PBMCs. CDR3 DNA sequence: TGTGCCACCAGCAGAGGTTCGCAGGAAGCTTTCTTT. Amino acid sequence: CATSRGSQEAFF.